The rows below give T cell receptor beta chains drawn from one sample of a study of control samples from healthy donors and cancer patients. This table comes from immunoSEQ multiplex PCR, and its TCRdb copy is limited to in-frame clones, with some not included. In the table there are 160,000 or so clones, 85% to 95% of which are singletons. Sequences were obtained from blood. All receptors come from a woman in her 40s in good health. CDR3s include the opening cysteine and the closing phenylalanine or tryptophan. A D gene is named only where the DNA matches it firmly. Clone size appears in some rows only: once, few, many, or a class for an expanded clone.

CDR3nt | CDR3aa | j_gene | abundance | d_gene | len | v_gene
TGTGCTAGCAGCGCGGATAGCAATCAGCCCCAGCATTTT | CASSADSNQPQHF | TRBJ1-5 | . | . | 13 | TRBV7-7
TGTGCCAGCAGCTTACCCGGGACAGGGGACCATGAGCAGTTCTTC | CASSLPGTGDHEQFF | TRBJ2-1 | . | TRBD1 | 15 | TRBV7-9
TGTGCCAGCAGTTTAACAGGGCGGCGTGGCTACACCTTC | CASSLTGRRGYTF | TRBJ1-2 | . | . | 13 | TRBV12-3/TRBV12-4
TGCGCCAGCAGCTTGGGGGCAGGGGCGGACTATGGCTACACCTTC | CASSLGAGADYGYTF | TRBJ1-2 | . | . | 15 | TRBV5-1
TGTGCCAGCAAACGGACAGGGGAGGAAGCTTTCTTT | CASKRTGEEAFF | TRBJ1-1 | . | TRBD1 | 12 | TRBV12-3/TRBV12-4
TGTGCCAGCAGCTTAAAGAGGCCAGGGGGAGAGACCCAGTACTTC | CASSLKRPGGETQYF | TRBJ2-5 | . | TRBD1 | 15 | TRBV7-9
TGTGCCAGTAGACGAGGCGATACGCAGTATTTT | CASRRGDTQYF | TRBJ2-3 | . | . | 11 | TRBV19
TGTGCCAGCTCATTGACTAGCGGGAGGAACACCGGGGAGCTGTTTTTT | CASSLTSGRNTGELFF | TRBJ2-2 | . | TRBD2 | 16 | TRBV18
TGTGCCAGCAGCAAAGGACAGGATCAGCCCCAGCATTTT | CASSKGQDQPQHF | TRBJ1-5 | . | . | 13 | TRBV21-1
TGTGCCAGCAGCGCAGCATCGAATTATGGCTACACCTTC | CASSAASNYGYTF | TRBJ1-2 | . | . | 13 | TRBV7-8
TGCGCCAGCAGTGCGACTAGCGGTTCCGATGAGCAGTTCTTC | CASSATSGSDEQFF | TRBJ2-1 | . | TRBD2 | 14 | TRBV5-1
TGTGCCAGCAGCCCCGACAGGGCTGGAAACACCATATATTTT | CASSPDRAGNTIYF | TRBJ1-3 | . | TRBD1 | 14 | TRBV5-4
TGTGCCAGCAGTTATGTACTAGCGGGAGGGCCGAACACCGGGGAGCTGTTTTTT | CASSYVLAGGPNTGELFF | TRBJ2-2 | . | TRBD2 | 18 | TRBV6-2/TRBV6-3
TGTGCTAGTGGGCCGGGGACAGGAACCTACAATGAGCAGTTCTTC | CASGPGTGTYNEQFF | TRBJ2-1 | . | TRBD1 | 15 | TRBV12-5
TGTGCCAGCAGCGTATTAGACGGGAACACTGAAGCTTTCTTT | CASSVLDGNTEAFF | TRBJ1-1 | . | . | 14 | TRBV9
TGTGCCAGCAGCCCCGGGCCGGGAACAGGGAGGACTGAAGCTTTCTTT | CASSPGPGTGRTEAFF | TRBJ1-1 | . | . | 16 | TRBV5-6
TGTGCCAGCAGTTACGTCGGGGGACAGTTGAACACTGAAGCTTTCTTT | CASSYVGGQLNTEAFF | TRBJ1-1 | . | TRBD1 | 16 | TRBV6-5
TGTGCCAGCAGCCTTAGCGGGACCTCCTACAATGAGCAGTTCTTC | CASSLSGTSYNEQFF | TRBJ2-1 | . | TRBD2 | 15 | TRBV3-1/TRBV3-2
TGTGCCAGTAGTATCGCTGCCGGCAGGGCCTACGAGCAGTACTTC | CASSIAAGRAYEQYF | TRBJ2-7 | . | . | 15 | TRBV19
TGTGCCAGCTCACCGTCGGGGGGCGGGCAGCCCCAGCATTTT | CASSPSGGGQPQHF | TRBJ1-5 | . | . | 14 | TRBV18
TGTGCCAGCAGCGGATTCGAAGAAGGGGATACGCAGTATTTT | CASSGFEEGDTQYF | TRBJ2-3 | . | . | 14 | TRBV9
TGTGCCAGCAGCAACAGACCCGACCCCGACAATGAGCAGTTCTTC | CASSNRPDPDNEQFF | TRBJ2-1 | . | . | 15 | TRBV9
TGTGCCAGCAGCGGAGGGACAGGGGGCGAAAAACTGTTTTTT | CASSGGTGGEKLFF | TRBJ1-4 | . | TRBD1 | 14 | TRBV3-1/TRBV3-2
TGTGCCAGCAGCCTCGGATCGCAGGGGGCACGGCATTTT | CASSLGSQGARHF | TRBJ1-5 | . | TRBD1 | 13 | TRBV6-6
TGTGCCAGCAGCCCATCTCAGGGGCGTGAAGCTTTCTTT | CASSPSQGREAFF | TRBJ1-1 | . | . | 13 | TRBV5-5
TGTGCCAGCAGTTTATCGACAGGGGGTACCTATAATTCACCCCTCCACTTT | CASSLSTGGTYNSPLHF | TRBJ1-6 | . | TRBD1 | 17 | TRBV27
TGTGCCAGCAGTGGGACTAGCAGGGAGGAGACCCAGTACTTC | CASSGTSREETQYF | TRBJ2-5 | once | TRBD2 | 14 | TRBV6-6
TGTGCCAGCAAGTTGACAGGGGTTGGCAATTCACCCCTCCACTTT | CASKLTGVGNSPLHF | TRBJ1-6 | once | TRBD1 | 15 | TRBV7-8
TGTGCCAGCAGCTCGTATCAGGGTGACAATCAGCCCCAGCATTTT | CASSSYQGDNQPQHF | TRBJ1-5 | . | . | 15 | TRBV7-2
TGCGCCAGCAGCTTGGTGCAATCGAACACTGAAGCTTTCTTT | CASSLVQSNTEAFF | TRBJ1-1 | . | . | 14 | TRBV5-1
TGTGCCAGCATCACAGGGGGAAATCGTGGCTACACCTTC | CASITGGNRGYTF | TRBJ1-2 | once | TRBD1 | 13 | TRBV5-6
TGTGCCAGCAGCCGAGCCCCGAGGGGGAACACCATATATTTT | CASSRAPRGNTIYF | TRBJ1-3 | . | . | 14 | TRBV28
TGTGCCAGCAGCCCTAGAGTGACGACCTATGGCTACACCTTC | CASSPRVTTYGYTF | TRBJ1-2 | . | . | 14 | TRBV11-2
TGTGCCAGCAGCTTAGGTACAGGGAGGAATTCACCCCTCCACTTT | CASSLGTGRNSPLHF | TRBJ1-6 | . | . | 15 | TRBV7-2
TGTGCTAGTGGTTACGACAGGGGTCGCCAGCATTTT | CASGYDRGRQHF | TRBJ1-5 | . | TRBD1 | 12 | TRBV12-5
TGTGCCAGCAGCCGATCAGATAGCAATCAGCCCCAGCATTTT | CASSRSDSNQPQHF | TRBJ1-5 | . | . | 14 | TRBV6-6
TGTGCCAGCAGTGTCTCAGGACAACAAGAGACCCAGTACTTC | CASSVSGQQETQYF | TRBJ2-5 | . | . | 14 | TRBV2
TGTGCCAGTAGTGTAAGGGGCGAGCAGTACTTC | CASSVRGEQYF | TRBJ2-7 | . | . | 11 | TRBV19
TGTGCCAGCAGCCCGTTGGGCCTCCCCCCGCAACTGGAAAAACTGTTTTTT | CASSPLGLPPQLEKLFF | TRBJ1-4 | . | . | 17 | TRBV4-2
TGTGCCTGGAGGACAGGGTTGAGGACAGATACGCAGTATTTT | CAWRTGLRTDTQYF | TRBJ2-3 | . | TRBD1 | 14 | TRBV30
TGTGCCAGCAGCTTAGTCAGGGGCAATCAGCCCCAGCATTTT | CASSLVRGNQPQHF | TRBJ1-5 | . | . | 14 | TRBV7-9
TGTGCCAGCAGCGAAGGACTAGCGGGGGGAGCTAGCACAGATACGCAGTATTTT | CASSEGLAGGASTDTQYF | TRBJ2-3 | . | TRBD2 | 18 | TRBV5-5
TGTGCTAGTGAGCGGAGTCCGGGGCCAATTCAGCCCCAGCATTTT | CASERSPGPIQPQHF | TRBJ1-5 | once | . | 15 | TRBV12-5
TGTGCCAGCTCGATATTTGGGACCAATGAAAAACTGTTTTTT | CASSIFGTNEKLFF | TRBJ1-4 | . | . | 14 | TRBV18
TGTGCCAGCAGCTTATTCAGGGGGAACACTGAAGCTTTCTTT | CASSLFRGNTEAFF | TRBJ1-1 | . | . | 14 | TRBV11-2